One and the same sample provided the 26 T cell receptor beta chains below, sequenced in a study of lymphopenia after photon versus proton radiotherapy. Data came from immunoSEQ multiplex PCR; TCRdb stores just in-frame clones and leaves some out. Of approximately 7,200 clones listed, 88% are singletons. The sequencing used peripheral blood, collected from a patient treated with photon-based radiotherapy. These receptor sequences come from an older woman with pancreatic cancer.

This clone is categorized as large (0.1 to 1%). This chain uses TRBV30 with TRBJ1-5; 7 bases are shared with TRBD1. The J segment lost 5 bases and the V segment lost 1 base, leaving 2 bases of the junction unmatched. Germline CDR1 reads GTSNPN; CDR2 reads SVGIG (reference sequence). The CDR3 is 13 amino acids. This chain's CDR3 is CAWSGDSYQPQHF. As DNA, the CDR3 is TGTGCCTGGAGTGGGGACAGCTATCAGCCCCAGCATTTT.

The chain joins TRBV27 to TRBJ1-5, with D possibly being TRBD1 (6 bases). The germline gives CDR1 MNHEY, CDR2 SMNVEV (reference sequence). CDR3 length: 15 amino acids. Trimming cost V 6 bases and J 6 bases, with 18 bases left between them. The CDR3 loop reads CASRKVGGAGQPQHF. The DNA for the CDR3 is TGTGCCAGCAGGAAGGTCGGGGGGGCTGGTCAGCCCCAGCATTTT.

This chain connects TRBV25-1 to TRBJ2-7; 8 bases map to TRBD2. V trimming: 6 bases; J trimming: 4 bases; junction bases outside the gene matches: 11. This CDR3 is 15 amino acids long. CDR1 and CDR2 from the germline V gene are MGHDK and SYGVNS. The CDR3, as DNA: TGTGCCAGCAGCGAGGCGGGGGGTCCATTTTACGAGCAGTACTTC. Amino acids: CASSEAGGPFYEQYF.

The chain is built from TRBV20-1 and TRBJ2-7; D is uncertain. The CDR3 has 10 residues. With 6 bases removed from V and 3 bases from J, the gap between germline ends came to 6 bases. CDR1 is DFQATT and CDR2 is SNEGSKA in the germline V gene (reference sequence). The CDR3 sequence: CSALNYEQYF. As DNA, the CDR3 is TGCAGTGCCCTTAACTACGAGCAGTACTTC.

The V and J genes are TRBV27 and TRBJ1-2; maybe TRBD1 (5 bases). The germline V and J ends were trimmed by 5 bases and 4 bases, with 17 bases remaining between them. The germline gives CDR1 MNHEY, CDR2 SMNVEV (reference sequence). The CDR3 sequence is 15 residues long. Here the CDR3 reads CASSRLRGEGYGYTF. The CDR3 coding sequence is TGTGCCAGCAGTCGGCTCCGGGGGGAAGGCTATGGCTACACCTTC.

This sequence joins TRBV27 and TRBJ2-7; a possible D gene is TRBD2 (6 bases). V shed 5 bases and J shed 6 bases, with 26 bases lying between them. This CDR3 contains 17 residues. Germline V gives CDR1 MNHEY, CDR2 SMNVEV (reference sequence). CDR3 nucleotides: TGTGCCAGCAGTCCTACGGGGTGGGGACTGCAATTCGGCGAGCAGTACTTC. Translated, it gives CASSPTGWGLQFGEQYF.

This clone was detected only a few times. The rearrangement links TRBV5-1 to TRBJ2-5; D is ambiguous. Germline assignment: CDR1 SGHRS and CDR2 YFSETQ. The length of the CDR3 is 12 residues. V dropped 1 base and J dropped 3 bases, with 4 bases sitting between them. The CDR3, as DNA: TGCGCCAGCAGCTTGAAGAAAGAGACCCAGTACTTC. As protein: CASSLKKETQYF. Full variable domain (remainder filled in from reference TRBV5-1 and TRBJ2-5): KAGVTQTPRYLIKTRGQQVTLSCSPISGHRSVSWYQQTPGQGLQFLFEYFSETQRNKGNFPGRFSGRQFSNSRSEMNVSTLELGDSALYLCASSLKKETQYFGPGTRLLVL.

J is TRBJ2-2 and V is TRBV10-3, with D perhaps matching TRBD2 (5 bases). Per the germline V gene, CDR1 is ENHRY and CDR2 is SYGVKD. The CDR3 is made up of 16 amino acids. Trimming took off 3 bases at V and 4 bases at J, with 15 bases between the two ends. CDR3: CAISDSGNVGTGELFF. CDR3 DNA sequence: TGTGCCATCAGTGACTCCGGGAATGTCGGCACCGGGGAGCTGTTTTTT.

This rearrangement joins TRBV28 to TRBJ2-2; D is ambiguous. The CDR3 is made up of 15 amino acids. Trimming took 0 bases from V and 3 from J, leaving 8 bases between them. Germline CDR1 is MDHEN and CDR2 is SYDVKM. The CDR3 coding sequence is TGTGCCAGCAGTTTATGGGGCACCGACACCGGGGAGCTGTTTTTT. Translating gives CASSLWGTDTGELFF.

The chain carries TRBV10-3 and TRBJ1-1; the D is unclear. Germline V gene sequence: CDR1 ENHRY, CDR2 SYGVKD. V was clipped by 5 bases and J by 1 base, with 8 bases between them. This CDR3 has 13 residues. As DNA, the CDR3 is TGTGCCATCAGTCTAAACACGAACACTGAAGCTTTCTTT. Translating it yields CAISLNTNTEAFF.

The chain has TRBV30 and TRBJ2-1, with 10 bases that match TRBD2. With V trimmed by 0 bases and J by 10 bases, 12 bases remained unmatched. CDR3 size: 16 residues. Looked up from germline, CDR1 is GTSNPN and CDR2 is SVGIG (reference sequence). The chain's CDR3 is CAWSVRVGSGRPEQFF. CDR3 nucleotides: TGTGCCTGGAGTGTACGGGTTGGTAGCGGGAGGCCGGAGCAGTTCTTC.

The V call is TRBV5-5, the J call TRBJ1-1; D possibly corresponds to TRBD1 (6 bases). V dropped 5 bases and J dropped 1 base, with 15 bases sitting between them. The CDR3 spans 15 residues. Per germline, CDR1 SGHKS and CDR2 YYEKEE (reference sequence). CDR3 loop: CASRPQGLKNTEAFF. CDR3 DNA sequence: TGTGCCAGCAGACCCCAGGGGTTGAAGAACACTGAAGCTTTCTTT.

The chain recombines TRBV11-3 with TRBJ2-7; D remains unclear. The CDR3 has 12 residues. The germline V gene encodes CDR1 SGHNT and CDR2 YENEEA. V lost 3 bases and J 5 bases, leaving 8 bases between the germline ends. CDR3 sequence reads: CASSFSEDEQYF. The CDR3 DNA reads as TGTGCCAGCAGCTTTAGTGAGGACGAGCAGTACTTC.

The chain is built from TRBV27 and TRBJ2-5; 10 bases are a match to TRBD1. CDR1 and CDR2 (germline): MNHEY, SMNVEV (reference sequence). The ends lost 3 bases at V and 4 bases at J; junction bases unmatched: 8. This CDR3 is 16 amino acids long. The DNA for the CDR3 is TGTGCCAGCAGTTTCTGGGGACAGGGGATCGGAGAGACCCAGTACTTC. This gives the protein CASSFWGQGIGETQYF.

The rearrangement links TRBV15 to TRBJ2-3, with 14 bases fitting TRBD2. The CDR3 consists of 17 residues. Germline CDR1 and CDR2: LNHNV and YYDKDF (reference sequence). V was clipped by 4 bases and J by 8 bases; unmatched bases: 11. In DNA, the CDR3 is TGTGCCACCAGCAAAGGGACTAGCGGGAGTCTGGCGGGTACGCAGTATTTT. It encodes CATSKGTSGSLAGTQYF.

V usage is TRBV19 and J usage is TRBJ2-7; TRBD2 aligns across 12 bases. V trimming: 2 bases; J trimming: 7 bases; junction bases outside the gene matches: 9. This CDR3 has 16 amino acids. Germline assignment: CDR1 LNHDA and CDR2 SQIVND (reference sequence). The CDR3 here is CASSITWLAGGGEQYF. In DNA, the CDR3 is TGTGCCAGTAGTATAACGTGGCTAGCGGGAGGGGGAGAGCAGTACTTC.

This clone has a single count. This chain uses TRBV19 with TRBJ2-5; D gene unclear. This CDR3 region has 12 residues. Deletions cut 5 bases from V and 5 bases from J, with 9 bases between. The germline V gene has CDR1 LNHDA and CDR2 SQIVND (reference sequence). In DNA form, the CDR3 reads TGTGCCAGTAGTCCCCTCGGGGAGACCCAGTACTTC. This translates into CASSPLGETQYF.

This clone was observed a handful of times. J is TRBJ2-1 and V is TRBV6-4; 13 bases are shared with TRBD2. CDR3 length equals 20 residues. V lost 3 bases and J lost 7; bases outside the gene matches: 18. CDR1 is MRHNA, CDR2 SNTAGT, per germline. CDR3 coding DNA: TGTGCCAGCAGTGAAATATCGGGACTAGCGGGACGTCCCGGGAGGAATGAGCAGTTCTTC. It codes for CASSEISGLAGRPGRNEQFF.

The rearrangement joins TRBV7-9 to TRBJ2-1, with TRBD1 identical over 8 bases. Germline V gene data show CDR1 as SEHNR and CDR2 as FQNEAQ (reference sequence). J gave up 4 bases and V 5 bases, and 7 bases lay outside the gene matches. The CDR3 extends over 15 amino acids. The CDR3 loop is CASSPGQGSYNEQFF. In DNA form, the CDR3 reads TGTGCCAGCAGCCCCGGACAGGGATCGTACAATGAGCAGTTCTTC.

Here the CDR3 reads CASSTRTERSDYNEQFF. The CDR3 coding sequence is TGTGCCAGCAGCACGAGGACAGAGCGTTCGGACTACAATGAGCAGTTCTTC. This chain joins TRBV7-8 and TRBJ2-1; TRBD1 might be the D (6 bases). This CDR3 contains 17 residues. The germline gives CDR1 SGHVS, CDR2 FQNEAQ. V was trimmed by 5 bases and J by 3 bases, leaving 20 bases between them.

CDR3 in DNA: TGTGCCAGCAGCGAGCGACTGGGACTAGCGGGAGACAATGAGCAGTTCTTC. This encodes CASSERLGLAGDNEQFF. This sequence joins TRBV9 and TRBJ2-1, with 14 bases aligning to TRBD2. The V gene's germline CDR1 is SGDLS and CDR2 YYNGEE. The CDR3 is made up of 17 amino acids. Unmatched junction bases numbered 7, after V lost 3 bases and J lost 5 bases.

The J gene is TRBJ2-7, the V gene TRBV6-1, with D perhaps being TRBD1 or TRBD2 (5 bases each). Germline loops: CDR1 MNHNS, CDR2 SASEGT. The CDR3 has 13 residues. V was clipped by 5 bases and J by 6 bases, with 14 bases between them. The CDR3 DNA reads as TGTGCCAGCAGTAGGGGCGCCGGGACCGAGCAGTACTTC. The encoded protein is CASSRGAGTEQYF.

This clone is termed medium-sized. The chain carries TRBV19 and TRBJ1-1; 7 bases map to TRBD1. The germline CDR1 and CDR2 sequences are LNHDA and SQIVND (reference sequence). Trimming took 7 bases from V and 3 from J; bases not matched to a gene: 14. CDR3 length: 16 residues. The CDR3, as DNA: TGTGCCAGTAAATCGGTGGCAGGGGGTACGGACACTGAAGCTTTCTTT. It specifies CASKSVAGGTDTEAFF.

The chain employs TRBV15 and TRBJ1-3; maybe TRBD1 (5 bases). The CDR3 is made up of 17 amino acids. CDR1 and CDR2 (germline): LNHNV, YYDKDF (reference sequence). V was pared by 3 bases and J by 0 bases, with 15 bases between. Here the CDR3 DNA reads TGTGCCACCAGCAGGGCCCCGGGACGTAACTCTGGAAACACCATATATTTT. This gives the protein CATSRAPGRNSGNTIYF.

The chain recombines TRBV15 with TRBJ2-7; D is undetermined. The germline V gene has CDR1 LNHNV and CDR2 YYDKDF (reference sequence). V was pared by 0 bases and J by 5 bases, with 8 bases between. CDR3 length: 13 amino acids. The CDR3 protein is CATSRDARNEQYF. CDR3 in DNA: TGTGCCACCAGCAGAGATGCCAGGAACGAGCAGTACTTC.

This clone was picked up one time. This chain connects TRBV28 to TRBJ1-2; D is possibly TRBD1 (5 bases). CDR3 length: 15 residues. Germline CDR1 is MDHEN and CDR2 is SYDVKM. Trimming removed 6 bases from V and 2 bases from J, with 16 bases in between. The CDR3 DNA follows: TGTGCCAGCAGCCTAGGACGGGGGTCAAACTATGGCTACACCTTC. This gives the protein CASSLGRGSNYGYTF.